The source of this T cell receptor (beta chain) is a study of neurological immune-mediated disorders. This clonotype occurred many times. V dropped 5 bases and J dropped 7; count of bases not matched to a gene: 12. The CDR3 has 15 residues. Sequencing runs each generated in excess of 190 million TCR-beta sequences derived from 15-18 subjects. TCRdb analysed the 5' RACE reads with MiXCR anew, one entry per CDR3 protein. Counted here are about 58,000 distinct CDR3 sequences, about 2.5% occurring once; the ten biggest clones make up about 2.9%. The material sequenced was PBMCs. This TCR was sampled from a man aged 45-65 years with multiple sclerosis. This rearrangement joins TRBV12-3 or TRBV12-4 to TRBJ2-5, with TRBD2 identical over 8 bases. CDR3 residues: CASSETSAAQGTQYF. The CDR3 coding sequence is TGTGCCAGCAGTGAGACTAGCGCGGCACAGGGGACCCAGTACTTC.